This is a list of T cell receptor beta chains from one sample in a study of cytomegalovirus exposure and HLA in healthy donors. Assay: immunoSEQ multiplex PCR; the TCRdb copy retains only in-frame clones and omits some. The sample includes over 85,000 clones, less than 90% seen only once; the top ten take about 12%. What was sequenced was PBMCs. These TCRs come from a young woman in good health and CMV-seropositive. The CDR3 runs from the conserved cysteine through the conserved F or W. A D gene is named only where the DNA matches it firmly.

J gene	V gene	D gene	CDR3 DNA	CDR3 protein
TRBJ2-7	TRBV27	-	TGTGCCAGCAGTTTATCGTCGGGGAGTTACGAGCAGTACTTC	CASSLSSGSYEQYF
TRBJ1-1	TRBV9	TRBD1	TGTGCCAGCAGCGTAGGGCACAGGGGCACTGAAGCTTTCTTT	CASSVGHRGTEAFF
TRBJ2-5	TRBV23-1	-	TGCGCCAGCAGTCAATCCCTTCGGGTGGGTGCCAAAGAGACCCAGTACTTC	CASSQSLRVGAKETQYF
TRBJ1-2	TRBV6-5	-	TGTGCCAGCAGGAGGGATTTCTACGGCTACACCTTC	CASRRDFYGYTF
TRBJ2-7	TRBV28	TRBD1	TGTGCCAGCAGTTCGGACAGGGTAGCAGGTTACGAGCAGTACTTC	CASSSDRVAGYEQYF
TRBJ1-1	TRBV19	-	TGTGCCAGTAGGAACAGGAACCTGAACACTGAAGCTTTCTTT	CASRNRNLNTEAFF
TRBJ1-1	TRBV7-2	TRBD1	TGTGCCAGCAGCCGCGGACAGGGGACCACTGAAGCTTTCTTT	CASSRGQGTTEAFF
TRBJ2-1	TRBV5-4	TRBD2	TGTGCCAGCAGCTTGGAGCTAGCGGCCTCAATCAATGAGCAGTTCTTC	CASSLELAASINEQFF
TRBJ2-2	TRBV4-2	TRBD2	TGTGCCAGCAGCCAAGAGATAGCGGGGGGGTACTCGAACACCGGGGAGCTGTTTTTT	CASSQEIAGGYSNTGELFF
TRBJ2-3	TRBV6-6	TRBD2	TGTGCCAGCAGCTTGCAACTAGCGGGGGGCGCAGATACGCAGTATTTT	CASSLQLAGGADTQYF
TRBJ2-3	TRBV27	-	TGTGCCAGCAGTTTACAAGACAGGAGCACAGATACGCAGTATTTT	CASSLQDRSTDTQYF
TRBJ2-7	TRBV29-1	-	TGCAGCGTTGAAGGTCGGTTGGGGGGGGGCAATAGTTACGAGCAGTACTTC	CSVEGRLGGGNSYEQYF
TRBJ2-1	TRBV5-6	TRBD2	TGTGCCAGCAGCTTGGAATGGACTAGTCGTTACAATGAGCAGTTCTTC	CASSLEWTSRYNEQFF
TRBJ1-2	TRBV27	-	TGTGCCAGCAGCGCAAACACAGCTAACTATGGCTACACCTTC	CASSANTANYGYTF
TRBJ2-7	TRBV28	-	TGTGCCAGCAGTTTCCGGACAGATCTTTACTCCTACGAGCAGTACTTC	CASSFRTDLYSYEQYF
TRBJ1-2	TRBV28	-	TGTGCCAGCAGGGCGGAGGACTATGGCTACACCTTC	CASRAEDYGYTF